This TCR beta chain was sequenced in a study of T cell responses to AZD1222 COVID-19 vaccine. On the study more broadly: Second doses at about 4 or about 12 weeks were pooled. Findings and caveats of the study: Donors were mostly white British, more females; clonal diversity possibly underestimated. Only a handful of individuals given AZD1222 were seropositive at baseline. Rises in breadth and depth of Spike-specific TCRs came after two AZD1222 doses.

Some clones are missing from TCRdb's copy, which holds only in-frame ones; the method was immunoSEQ multiplex PCR. The table shows fewer than 100,000 clones, with nearly 90% occurring only once. This CDR3 spans 16 amino acids. Germline V gene lookup returns CDR1 SGHRS and CDR2 YFSETQ. The ends were cut back, 0 bases at V and 2 bases at J, with 14 bases in the middle. Regarding this clone: Its antigen is undetermined.

The chain joins TRBV5-1 to TRBJ2-5, with D perhaps TRBD1 (7 bases). This sample comprised peripheral blood, obtained on day 0 of AZD1222 vaccination. This clonotype was obtained from an adult in good health. The CDR3 DNA sequence: TGCGCCAGCAGCTTGGAAGCAGGGGGGCCACAAGAGACCCAGTACTTC. Translated, it gives CASSLEAGGPQETQYF.